The 8 T cell receptor beta chains below were found in one sample sequenced in a study of response to subunit inactivated influenza vaccine. Via MiXCR, TCRdb re-called the RT-PCR reads, giving one row per CDR3 protein. The data contain hundreds of thousands of distinct CDR3 sequences, approximately 17% of them singletons. Source: PBMCs from blood, taken 5 days after vaccination. The receptors shown here come from a man over 45 who received an inactivated influenza vaccine.

The chain uses TRBV11-2 and TRBJ2-7; 10 nucleotides match TRBD1. The V and J ends lost 7 bases and 4 bases, in that order; junction bases with no gene match: 19. Per the germline V gene, CDR1 is SGHAT and CDR2 is FQNNGV. The CDR3 covers 18 residues. CDR3 amino acids: CASTPSGRPGQGRYEQYF. In DNA, the CDR3 is TGTGCCAGCACCCCGTCCGGGCGCCCGGGACAGGGGAGGTACGAGCAGTACTTC.

This clonotype was seen a handful of times. The CDR3 region has the DNA TGTGCCAGCAGTTACGTGGGGAACATTCAGTACTTC. It encodes CASSYVGNIQYF. V gene TRBV6-2 or TRBV6-3 combines with J gene TRBJ2-4; D unresolved. CDR3 length equals 12 residues. Trimming shortened V by 2 bases and J by 7 bases, and 6 bases separated the two germline ends. Germline CDR1 reads MNHEY; CDR2 reads SVGEGT.

This clonotype was picked up a small number of times. The V and J genes are TRBV7-2 and TRBJ2-7, with 7 bases matching TRBD1. V lost 7 bases to trimming and J lost 3 bases; unmatched junction nucleotides: 12. CDR3 length: 15 residues. From germline, CDR1 is SGHTA and CDR2 FQGNSA. The DNA for the CDR3 is TGTGCCAGCAATAGGGACAGTCGCTTCGTCTACGAGCAGTACTTC. It encodes CASNRDSRFVYEQYF.

This clonotype was seen only a few times. This chain joins TRBV9 and TRBJ2-1; D possibly uses TRBD1 or TRBD2 (6 bases each). Germline lookup yields CDR1 SGDLS and CDR2 YYNGEE. The CDR3 has 15 residues. V lost 0 bases and J 6 bases, leaving 13 bases between the germline ends. CDR3 sequence (DNA): TGTGCCAGCAGCGTAGACCGGGGGCGCGTCAATGAGCAGTTCTTC. This sequence encodes CASSVDRGRVNEQFF.

This clonotype has only one observation. CDR3 nucleotide sequence: TGTGCCAGCAGACCAGGATTCACAGATACGCAGTATTTT. It encodes CASRPGFTDTQYF. The chain is built from TRBV7-9 and TRBJ2-3, with D hard to call. From germline, CDR1 is SEHNR and CDR2 FQNEAQ (reference sequence). The CDR3 loop spans 13 amino acids. The V end was cut by 6 bases, the J end by 2 bases, with 9 bases between.

The V call is TRBV20-1, the J call TRBJ2-3; 10 bases match TRBD1. Unmatched junction bases numbered 6, after V lost 0 bases and J lost 3 bases. The CDR3 is 16 residues long. The V gene's germline CDR1 is DFQATT and CDR2 SNEGSKA (reference sequence). CDR3 in amino acids: CSARDQDRGHTDTQYF. As DNA, the CDR3 is TGCAGTGCTAGAGACCAAGACAGGGGGCATACAGATACGCAGTATTTT.

This clonotype has more than one count but fewer than ten. The V and J genes are TRBV20-1 and TRBJ1-5; the D is unclear. CDR1 is DFQATT and CDR2 is SNEGSKA in the germline V gene (reference sequence). The CDR3 totals 13 residues. Trimming cost V 0 bases and J 2 bases, with 5 bases left between them. CDR3: CSARDRRNQPQHF. The CDR3, as DNA: TGCAGTGCTAGAGATCGCCGCAATCAGCCCCAGCATTTT.

About this clonotype itself: A much larger clone differs from this one at a single base, so this may be a read error. The CDR3 bases are TGCAGTGCTAGAGATCCTGGGACAGCTAACACCCGGGAGCTGTTTTTT. Translating gives CSARDPGTANTRELFF. The rearrangement joins TRBV20-1 to TRBJ2-2; 7 nucleotides line up with TRBD1. The CDR3 is 16 residues long. Germline V gene data show CDR1 as DFQATT and CDR2 as SNEGSKA (reference sequence).